The 20 T cell receptor beta chains below all came from one sample that was sequenced in a study of molecular identifiers for immune sequencing clone quantification. TCRdb ran MiXCR on the PCR reads and lists one entry per CDR3 protein. The repertoire holds approximately 54,000 distinct CDR3 sequences, under 30% seen once, with under 2% in the top ten. Sequenced sample: naive CD8+ T cells from blood, with Jurkat cell RNA spiked in. Subset here: FACS-sorted CD8+CD4-CCR7+CD45RA+ naive T cells. Receptors were obtained from a human donor in good health. Some libraries in this study had Jurkat cell RNA spiked in.

This clonotype was seen at least ten times. The chain employs TRBV7-9 and TRBJ2-5, with 12 nucleotides matching TRBD2. The CDR3 spans 15 residues. The V gene's germline CDR1 is SEHNR and CDR2 FQNEAQ (reference sequence). The junction had 4 bases not matched to a gene; V was cut back by 4 bases and J by 4 bases. CDR3 bases: TGTGCCAGCAGCTCCGGACTAGCGGGGTTAGAGACCCAGTACTTC. This codes for CASSSGLAGLETQYF.

The chain combines TRBV11-3 with TRBJ2-1; possible D gene TRBD1, 6 bases. The CDR3 has 13 residues. Trimming stripped 1 base from V and 8 bases from J, with 9 bases between. Germline V gene sequence: CDR1 SGHNT, CDR2 YENEEA. CDR3 sequence (DNA): TGTGCCAGCAGCTTAGTCCCAGGGGATGAGCAGTTCTTC. It specifies CASSLVPGDEQFF.

This clonotype was counted ten times or more. The rearrangement uses TRBV10-3 and TRBJ1-5; TRBD1 agrees at 11 bases. Germline CDR1 is ENHRY and CDR2 is SYGVKD. This CDR3 spans 14 amino acids. Trimming cost V 6 bases and J 5 bases; bases outside gene matches: 3. The DNA for the CDR3 is TGTGCCATCAGCGGGACAGGGGGATATCAGCCCCAGCATTTT. Its protein product is CAISGTGGYQPQHF.

This clonotype was seen repeatedly, ten times or more. The chain is built from TRBV27 and TRBJ2-3; no reliable D call. Looked up from germline, CDR1 is MNHEY and CDR2 is SMNVEV (reference sequence). V dropped 3 bases and J dropped 0 bases, with 10 bases sitting between them. CDR3 size: 15 residues. CDR3 sequence: CASSFGPPSTDTQYF. In DNA, the CDR3 is TGTGCCAGCAGTTTCGGGCCCCCTAGCACAGATACGCAGTATTTT.

About this clonotype itself: Germline and junction disagree at one end, which may indicate a read error. This chain joins TRBV20-1 and TRBJ1-5, with D possibly matching TRBD1 (6 bases). The CDR3 contains 16 residues. Germline-derived CDR1 and CDR2 are DFQATT and SNEGSKA (reference sequence). In DNA, the CDR3 is TGCGGTGCTAGAGATCTTGGGGGCGACCGGGATCAGCCCCAGCATTTT. Amino acids: CGARDLGGDRDQPQHF.

Comment on this clonotype: A read error may explain this, as a much larger clone is one base away. The chain combines TRBV12-3 or TRBV12-4 with TRBJ2-5, with D perhaps TRBD1 or TRBD2 (6 bases each). CDR3 length equals 15 residues. V lost 1 base to trimming and J lost 2 bases, with 11 bases between them. The CDR3 here is CASSLVGGGQETQYF. CDR3 DNA: TGTGCCAGCAGTTTAGTCGGGGGCGGACAAGAGACCCAGTACTTC.

About this clonotype: This sequence may be a read error, since a much larger clone differs from it by one base. The final CDR3 position lacks the conserved phenylalanine or tryptophan, pointing to a likely read error. The CDR3 nucleotides are TGTGCCAGCCAACCACCAGGGGACAATGAGCAGTTCCTC. Its protein is CASQPPGDNEQFL. The chain couples TRBV12-3 or TRBV12-4 to TRBJ2-1, with D perhaps TRBD1 (6 bases). Trimming shortened V by 8 bases and J by 5 bases, and 13 bases separated the two germline ends. This CDR3 has 13 residues.

About this clonotype: A read error is possible here, since a much larger clone lies one base away. The chain's CDR3 is CTSSEEFSTGTQYF. The CDR3 coding sequence is TGTACCAGCAGTGAAGAGTTCTCCACCGGGACCCAGTACTTC. The rearrangement joins TRBV2 to TRBJ2-5; D gene uncertain. Germline-derived CDR1 and CDR2 are SNHLY and FYNNEI. The CDR3 contains 14 residues.

This clonotype appeared many times. The J gene is TRBJ1-5, the V gene TRBV2; 12 nucleotides agree with TRBD1. V lost 8 bases, J lost 4 bases, and 12 bases stayed unmatched. Germline lookup yields CDR1 SNHLY and CDR2 FYNNEI. The length of the CDR3 is 17 residues. The CDR3 DNA reads as TGTGCCAGCCGGGACAGGGGGCTTTCGGTTGGGAATCAGCCCCAGCATTTT. It encodes CASRDRGLSVGNQPQHF.

The table lists this clonotype with many counts. This chain joins TRBV28 and TRBJ2-1; 7 bases are shared with TRBD1. With 6 bases clipped from V and 5 bases from J, the junction kept 13 bases outside the gene matches. The CDR3 consists of 16 residues. Germline V lookup: CDR1 MDHEN, CDR2 SYDVKM. CDR3 DNA sequence: TGTGCCAGCAGAATCCGGGACAGCTTTTTCAACAATGAGCAGTTCTTC. This codes for CASRIRDSFFNNEQFF.

This clonotype was observed many times. This chain links TRBV4-1 with TRBJ2-1; D is undetermined. The CDR3 has 14 residues. V dropped 2 bases and J dropped 6 bases, with 11 bases sitting between them. CDR1 is MGHRA, CDR2 YSYEKL, per germline. As DNA, the CDR3 is TGCGCCAGCAGCCAAAGCTGGAACAGCAATGAGCAGTTCTTC. Protein sequence: CASSQSWNSNEQFF.

As regards this clonotype: No DNA is shown, since the ends of the CDR3 on it are uncertain; the CDR3 is the one TCRdb lists. The chain uses TRBV28 and TRBJ2-7; the table's D call TRBD2 went unverified against the DNA. Germline-derived CDR1 and CDR2 are MDHEN and SYDVKM. The CDR3 is 15 amino acids long, termini counted. The CDR3 reads CASSFGPGPSNEQYF.

There are many counts of this clonotype. The chain carries TRBV28 and TRBJ1-1, with TRBD1 as a possible D gene (5 bases). The length of the CDR3 is 11 residues. Trimming left V 6 bases short and J 6 bases short, with 8 bases between. CDR1 and CDR2 (germline): MDHEN, SYDVKM. The CDR3 loop reads CASRGGSEAFF. The CDR3 region has the DNA TGTGCCAGCAGGGGGGGTTCTGAAGCTTTCTTT. The full variable domain, its missing parts supplied by reference TRBV28 and TRBJ1-1, is DVKVTQSSRYLVKRTGEKVFLECVQDMDHENMFWYRQDPGLGLRLIYFSYDVKMKEKGDIPEGYSVSREKKERFSLILESASTNQTSMYLCASRGGSEAFFGQGTRLTVV.

This clonotype was observed many times. The chain recombines TRBV19 with TRBJ2-3; TRBD1 might be the D (6 bases). V was trimmed by 9 bases and J by 3 bases, leaving 22 bases between them. The V gene's germline CDR1 is LNHDA and CDR2 SQIVND (reference sequence). This CDR3 has 16 residues. As DNA, the CDR3 is TGTGCCAGCAGAGGGGGATTTCAAAGGGTAACAGATACGCAGTATTTT. It yields the protein CASRGGFQRVTDTQYF.

At least ten counts were recorded for this clonotype. This chain uses TRBV29-1 with TRBJ2-1; 7 bases match TRBD2. V shed 5 bases, J shed 7 bases, and the junction held 8 bases outside the gene matches. Germline CDR1 and CDR2: SQVTM and ANQGSEA. This CDR3 spans 13 amino acids. CDR3 amino acids: CSVSPGGLNEQFF. The DNA for the CDR3 is TGCAGCGTTAGTCCGGGGGGTTTGAATGAGCAGTTCTTC.

Worth noting for this clonotype: Given a much more abundant clone one base away, this may be a read error. The conserved closing phenylalanine or tryptophan is absent in this CDR3, likely reflecting a read error. V gene TRBV19 combines with J gene TRBJ2-3; D is undetermined. CDR3 length: 12 amino acids. V lost 4 bases to trimming and J lost 6 bases, with 8 bases between them. CDR1 LNHDA and CDR2 SQIVND come from the germline V gene (reference sequence). CDR3 sequence (DNA): TGTGCCAGTAGTAGACCCGGGGATACGCAGTATGTT. Its translation: CASSRPGDTQYV.

The table lists this clonotype with many counts. The chain couples TRBV5-6 to TRBJ1-1; no clear D gene. The germline V gene has CDR1 SGHDT and CDR2 YYEEEE. The CDR3 is 14 amino acids. The V and J ends lost 4 bases and 4 bases respectively, with 14 bases between them. CDR3: CASSHRNLGTEAFF. CDR3 bases: TGTGCCAGCAGCCATCGGAACTTAGGCACTGAAGCTTTCTTT.

Many counts were recorded for this clonotype. The chain couples TRBV13 to TRBJ2-3; 8 bases agree with TRBD1. V was clipped by 5 bases and J by 4 bases; unmatched bases: 8. Germline V CDR1 and CDR2: PRHDT, FYEKMQ (reference sequence). This CDR3 is 15 amino acids long. CDR3 loop: CASSPQTGAPDTQYF. For the CDR3, the DNA is TGTGCCAGCAGCCCCCAGACAGGGGCACCAGATACGCAGTATTTT.

This clonotype was seen a handful of times. This rearrangement joins TRBV7-2 to TRBJ1-5; TRBD1 might be the D (6 bases). The CDR3 extends over 15 amino acids. V dropped 5 bases and J dropped 1 base, with 12 bases sitting between them. Germline-derived CDR1 and CDR2 are SGHTA and FQGNSA. The CDR3: CASSVGTRSNQPQHF. Written as DNA, the CDR3 is TGTGCCAGCAGCGTGGGGACAAGGAGCAATCAGCCCCAGCATTTT. The full variable domain, rest sourced from reference TRBV7-2 and TRBJ1-5, is GAGVSQSPSNKVTEKGKDVELRCDPISGHTALYWYRQSLGQGLEFLIYFQGNSAPDKSGLPSDRFSAERTGGSVSTLTIQRTQQEDSAVYLCASSVGTRSNQPQHFGDGTRLSIL.

This clonotype was counted at least ten times. The V call is TRBV5-4, the J call TRBJ2-3, with D tentatively TRBD2 (5 bases). Trimming left V 2 bases short and J 1 base short, with 11 bases between. CDR3 size: 15 residues. The germline V gene encodes CDR1 SGHNT and CDR2 YYREEE (reference sequence). The CDR3 loop is CASSFSGVRTDTQYF. The CDR3 bases are TGTGCCAGCAGCTTTTCCGGGGTCCGCACAGATACGCAGTATTTT. Using reference TRBV5-4 and TRBJ2-3 for the parts outside the CDR3, the full variable domain is ETGVTQSPTHLIKTRGQQVTLRCSSQSGHNTVSWYQQALGQGPQFIFQYYREEENGRGNFPPRFSGLQFPNYSSELNVNALELDDSALYLCASSFSGVRTDTQYFGPGTRLTVL.